This TCR beta chain was documented in a study of blood T cell repertoires in COVID-19. This study enrolled people aged about 18 to 95 from about two dozen US geographic areas. This table comes from immunoSEQ multiplex PCR, and its TCRdb copy is limited to in-frame clones, with some not included. This sample has about 440,000 clones, with about 90% found just once. Germline V lookup: CDR1 MNHEY, CDR2 SVGEGT. J was trimmed by 2 bases and V by 4 bases; bases with no gene match: 6. The CDR3 spans 16 residues. The sequenced material came from PBMCs or T cells enriched from blood (not recorded which). This chain uses TRBV6-2 or TRBV6-3 with TRBJ2-5, with 11 nucleotides matching TRBD2. This receptor was obtained from a woman aged 18-30 years with acute COVID-19. CDR3 amino acids: CASSFRLAGTQETQYF. CDR3 sequence (DNA): TGTGCCAGCAGTTTTAGACTAGCGGGGACGCAAGAGACCCAGTACTTC.